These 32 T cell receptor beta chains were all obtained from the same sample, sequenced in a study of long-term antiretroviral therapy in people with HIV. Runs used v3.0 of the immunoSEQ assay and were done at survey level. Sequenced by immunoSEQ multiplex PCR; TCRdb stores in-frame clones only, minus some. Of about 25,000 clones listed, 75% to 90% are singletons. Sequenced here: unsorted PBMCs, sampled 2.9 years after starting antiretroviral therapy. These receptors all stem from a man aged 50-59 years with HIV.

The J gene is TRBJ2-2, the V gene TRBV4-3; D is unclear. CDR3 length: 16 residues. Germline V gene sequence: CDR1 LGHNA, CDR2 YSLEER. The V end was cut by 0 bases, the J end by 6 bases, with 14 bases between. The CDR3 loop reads CASSQEGLSDPGELFF. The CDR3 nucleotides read TGCGCCAGCAGCCAAGAAGGTTTATCGGATCCCGGGGAGCTGTTTTTT.

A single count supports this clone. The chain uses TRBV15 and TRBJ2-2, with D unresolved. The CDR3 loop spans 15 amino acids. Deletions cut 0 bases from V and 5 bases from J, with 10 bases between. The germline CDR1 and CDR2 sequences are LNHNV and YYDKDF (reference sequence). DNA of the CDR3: TGTGCCACCAGCAGAGATTTGATGGAAACCGGGGAGCTGTTTTTT. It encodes CATSRDLMETGELFF.

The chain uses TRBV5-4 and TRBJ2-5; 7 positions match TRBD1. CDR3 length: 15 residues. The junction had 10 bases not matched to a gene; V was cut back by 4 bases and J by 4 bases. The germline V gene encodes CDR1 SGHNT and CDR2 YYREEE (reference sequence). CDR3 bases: TGTGCCAGCAGCCGGGGACAGCTAGGGGCAGAGACCCAGTACTTC. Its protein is CASSRGQLGAETQYF.

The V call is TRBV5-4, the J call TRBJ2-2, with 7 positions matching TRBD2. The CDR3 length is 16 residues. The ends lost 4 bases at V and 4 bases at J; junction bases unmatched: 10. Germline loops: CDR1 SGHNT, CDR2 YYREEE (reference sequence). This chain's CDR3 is CASSRGRGGGTGELFF. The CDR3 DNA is TGTGCCAGCAGCCGCGGGCGGGGCGGGGGCACCGGGGAGCTGTTTTTT.

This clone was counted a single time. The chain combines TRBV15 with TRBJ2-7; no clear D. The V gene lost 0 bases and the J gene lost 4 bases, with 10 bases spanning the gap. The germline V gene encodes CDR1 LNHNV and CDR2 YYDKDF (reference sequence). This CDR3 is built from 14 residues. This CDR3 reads CATSRDELGYEQYF. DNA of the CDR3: TGTGCCACCAGCAGAGATGAATTAGGGTACGAGCAGTACTTC.

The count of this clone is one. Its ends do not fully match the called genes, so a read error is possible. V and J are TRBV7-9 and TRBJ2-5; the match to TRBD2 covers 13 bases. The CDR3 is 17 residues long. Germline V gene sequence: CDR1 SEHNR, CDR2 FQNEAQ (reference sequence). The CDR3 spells CASSPLGLAGARETQYF. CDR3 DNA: TGCGCCAGCAGCCCCTTAGGACTAGCGGGGGCGAGGGAGACCCAGTACTTC.

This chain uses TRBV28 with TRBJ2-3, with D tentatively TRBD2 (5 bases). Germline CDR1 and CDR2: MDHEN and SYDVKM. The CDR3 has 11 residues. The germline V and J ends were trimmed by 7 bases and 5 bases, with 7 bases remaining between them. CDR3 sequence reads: CASKTRDTQYF. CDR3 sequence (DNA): TGTGCCAGCAAAACTAGAGATACGCAGTATTTT.

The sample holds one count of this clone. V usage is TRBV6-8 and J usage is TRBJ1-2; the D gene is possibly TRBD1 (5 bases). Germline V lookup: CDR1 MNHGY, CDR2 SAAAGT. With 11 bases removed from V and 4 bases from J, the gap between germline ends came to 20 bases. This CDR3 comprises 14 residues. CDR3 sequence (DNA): TGTGCCTTTAGCCGCCAGGGTCTATCCTATGGCTACACCTTC. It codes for CAFSRQGLSYGYTF.

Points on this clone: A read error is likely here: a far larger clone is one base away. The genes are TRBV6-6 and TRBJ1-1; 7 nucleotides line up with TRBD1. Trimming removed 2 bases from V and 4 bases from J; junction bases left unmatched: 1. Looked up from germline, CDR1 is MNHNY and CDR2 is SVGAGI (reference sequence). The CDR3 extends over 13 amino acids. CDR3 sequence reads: CASSYQGGTEAFF. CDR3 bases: TGTGCCAGCAGTTACCAGGGGGGCACTGAAGCTTTCTTT.

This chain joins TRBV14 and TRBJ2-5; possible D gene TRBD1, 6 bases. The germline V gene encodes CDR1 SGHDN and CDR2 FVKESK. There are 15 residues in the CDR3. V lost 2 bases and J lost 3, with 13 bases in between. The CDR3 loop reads CASSQQGLKKETQYF. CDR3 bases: TGTGCCAGCAGCCAACAGGGGCTAAAAAAAGAGACCCAGTACTTC.

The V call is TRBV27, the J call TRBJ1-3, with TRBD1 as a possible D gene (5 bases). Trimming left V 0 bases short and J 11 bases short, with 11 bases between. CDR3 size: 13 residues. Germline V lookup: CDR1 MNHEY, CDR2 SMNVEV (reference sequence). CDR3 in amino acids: CASSLSNAGPIYF. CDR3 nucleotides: TGTGCCAGCAGTTTATCGAACGCGGGACCCATATATTTT.

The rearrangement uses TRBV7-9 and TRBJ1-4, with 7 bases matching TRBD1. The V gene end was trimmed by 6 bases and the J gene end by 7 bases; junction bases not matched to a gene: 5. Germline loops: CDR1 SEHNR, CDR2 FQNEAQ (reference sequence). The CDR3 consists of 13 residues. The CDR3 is CASRDRESEKLFF. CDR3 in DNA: TGTGCCAGCAGAGACAGGGAAAGTGAAAAACTGTTTTTT.

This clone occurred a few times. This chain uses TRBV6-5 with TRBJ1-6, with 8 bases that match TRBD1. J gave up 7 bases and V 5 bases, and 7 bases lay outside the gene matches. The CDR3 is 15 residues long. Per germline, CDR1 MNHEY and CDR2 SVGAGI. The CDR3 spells CASSAGTGLNSPLHF. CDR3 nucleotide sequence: TGTGCCAGCAGTGCCGGGACAGGCTTGAATTCACCCCTCCACTTT.

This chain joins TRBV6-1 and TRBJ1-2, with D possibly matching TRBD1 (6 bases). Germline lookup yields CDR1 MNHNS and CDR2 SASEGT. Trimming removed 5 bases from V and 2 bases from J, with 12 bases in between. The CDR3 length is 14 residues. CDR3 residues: CASSQQGRNYGYTF. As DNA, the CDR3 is TGTGCCAGCAGTCAACAGGGTAGGAACTATGGCTACACCTTC.

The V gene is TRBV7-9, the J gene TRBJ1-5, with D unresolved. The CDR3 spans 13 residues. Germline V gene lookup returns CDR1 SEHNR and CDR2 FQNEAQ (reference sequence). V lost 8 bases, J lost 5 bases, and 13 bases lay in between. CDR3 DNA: TGTGCCAGCGTTTTGGCGGGTGATCAGCCCCAGCATTTT. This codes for CASVLAGDQPQHF.

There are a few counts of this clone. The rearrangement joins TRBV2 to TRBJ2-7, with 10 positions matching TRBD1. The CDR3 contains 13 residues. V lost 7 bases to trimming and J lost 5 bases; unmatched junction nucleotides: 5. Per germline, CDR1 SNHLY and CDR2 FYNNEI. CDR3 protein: CASTGTGENEQYF. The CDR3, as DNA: TGTGCCAGCACCGGGACAGGGGAGAACGAGCAGTACTTC.

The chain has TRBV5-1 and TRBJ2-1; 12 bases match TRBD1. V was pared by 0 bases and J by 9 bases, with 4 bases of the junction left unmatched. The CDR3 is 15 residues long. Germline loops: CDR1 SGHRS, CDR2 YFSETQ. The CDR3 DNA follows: TGCGCCAGCAGCTTGGTGGGACAGGGGGCTGGTGAGCAGTTCTTC. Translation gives CASSLVGQGAGEQFF.

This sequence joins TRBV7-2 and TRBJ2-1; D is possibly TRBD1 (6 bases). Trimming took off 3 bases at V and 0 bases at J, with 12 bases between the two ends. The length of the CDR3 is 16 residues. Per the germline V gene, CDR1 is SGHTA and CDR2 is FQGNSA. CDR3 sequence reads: CASSFYRVSSYNEQFF. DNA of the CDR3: TGTGCCAGCAGCTTTTACAGGGTTAGCTCCTACAATGAGCAGTTCTTC.

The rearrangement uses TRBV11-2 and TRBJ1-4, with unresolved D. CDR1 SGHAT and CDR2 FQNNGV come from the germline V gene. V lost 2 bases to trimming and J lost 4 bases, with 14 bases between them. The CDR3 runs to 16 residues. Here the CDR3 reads CASSLTGIPSNEKLFF. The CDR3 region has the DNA TGTGCCAGCAGCTTAACCGGGATTCCGAGTAATGAAAAACTGTTTTTT.

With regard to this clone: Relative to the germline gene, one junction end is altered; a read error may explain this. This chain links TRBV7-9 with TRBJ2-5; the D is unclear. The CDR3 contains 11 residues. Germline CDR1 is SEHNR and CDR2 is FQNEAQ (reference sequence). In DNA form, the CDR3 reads TGTGCCAGCAGCTTCAAAGAGGCCCAGTACTTC. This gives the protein CASSFKEAQYF.

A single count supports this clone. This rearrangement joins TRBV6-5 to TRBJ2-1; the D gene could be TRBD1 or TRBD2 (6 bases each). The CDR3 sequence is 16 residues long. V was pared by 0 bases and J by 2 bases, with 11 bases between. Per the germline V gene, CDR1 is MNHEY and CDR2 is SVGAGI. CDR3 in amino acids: CASSYSRGATYNEQFF. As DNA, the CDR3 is TGTGCCAGCAGTTACTCTAGGGGGGCCACCTACAATGAGCAGTTCTTC.

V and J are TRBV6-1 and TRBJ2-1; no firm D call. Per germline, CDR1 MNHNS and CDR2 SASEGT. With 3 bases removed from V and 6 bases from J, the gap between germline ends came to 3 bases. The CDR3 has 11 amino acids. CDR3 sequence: CASSESNEQFF. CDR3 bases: TGTGCCAGCAGTGAGTCCAATGAGCAGTTCTTC.

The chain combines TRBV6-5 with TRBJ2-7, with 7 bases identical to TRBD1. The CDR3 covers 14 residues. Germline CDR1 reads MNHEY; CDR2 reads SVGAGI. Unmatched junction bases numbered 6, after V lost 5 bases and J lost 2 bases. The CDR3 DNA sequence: TGTGCCAGCAGTAACCGGGACAGTACCTACGAGCAGTACTTC. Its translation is CASSNRDSTYEQYF.

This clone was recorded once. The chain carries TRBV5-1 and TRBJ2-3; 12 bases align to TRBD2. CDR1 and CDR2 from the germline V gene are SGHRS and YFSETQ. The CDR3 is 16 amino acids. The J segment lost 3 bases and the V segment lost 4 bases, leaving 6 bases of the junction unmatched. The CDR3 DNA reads TGCGCCAGCAGCGTAAGGACTAGCGGGGTTACAGATACGCAGTATTTT. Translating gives CASSVRTSGVTDTQYF.

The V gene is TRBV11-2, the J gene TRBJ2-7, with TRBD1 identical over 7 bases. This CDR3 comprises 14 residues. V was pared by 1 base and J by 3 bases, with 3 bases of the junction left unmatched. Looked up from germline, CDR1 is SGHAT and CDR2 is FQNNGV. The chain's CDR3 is CASSLGSGGYEQYF. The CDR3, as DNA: TGTGCCAGCAGCTTAGGATCAGGGGGCTACGAGCAGTACTTC. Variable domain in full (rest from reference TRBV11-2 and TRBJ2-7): EAGVAQSPRYKIIEKRQSVAFWCNPISGHATLYWYQQILGQGPKLLIQFQNNGVVDDSQLPKDRFSAERLKGVDSTLKIQPAKLEDSAVYLCASSLGSGGYEQYFGPGTRLTVT.

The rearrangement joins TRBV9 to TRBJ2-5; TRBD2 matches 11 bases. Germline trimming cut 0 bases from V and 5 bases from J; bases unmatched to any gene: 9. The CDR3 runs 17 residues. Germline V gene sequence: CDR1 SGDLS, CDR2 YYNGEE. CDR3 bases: TGTGCCAGCAGCGTAGAGGGTAGCGGGGGGGCAGGTGAGACCCAGTACTTC. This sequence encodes CASSVEGSGGAGETQYF. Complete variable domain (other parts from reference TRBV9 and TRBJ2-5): DSGVTQTPKHLITATGQRVTLRCSPRSGDLSVYWYQQSLDQGLQFLIQYYNGEERAKGNILERFSAQQFPDLHSELNLSSLELGDSALYFCASSVEGSGGAGETQYFGPGTRLLVL.

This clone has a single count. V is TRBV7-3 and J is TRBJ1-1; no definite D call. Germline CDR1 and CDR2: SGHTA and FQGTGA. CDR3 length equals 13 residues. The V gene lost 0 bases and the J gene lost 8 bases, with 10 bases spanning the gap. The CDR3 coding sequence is TGTGCCAGCAGCTTAACTTTACCGGGAGAAGCTTTCTTT. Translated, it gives CASSLTLPGEAFF.

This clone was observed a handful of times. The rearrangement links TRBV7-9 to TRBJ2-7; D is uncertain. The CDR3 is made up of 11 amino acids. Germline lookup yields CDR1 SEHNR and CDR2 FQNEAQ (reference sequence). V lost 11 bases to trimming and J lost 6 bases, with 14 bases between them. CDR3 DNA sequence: TGTGCCTCCGCTTTGACTGGCGAGCAGTACTTC. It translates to CASALTGEQYF.

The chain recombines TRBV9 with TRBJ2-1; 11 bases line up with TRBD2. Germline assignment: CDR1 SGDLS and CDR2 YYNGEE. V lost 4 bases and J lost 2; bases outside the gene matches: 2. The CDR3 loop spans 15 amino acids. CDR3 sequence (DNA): TGTGCCAGCAGCAGGGGACTAGCGGCCTACAATGAGCAGTTCTTC. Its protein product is CASSRGLAAYNEQFF.

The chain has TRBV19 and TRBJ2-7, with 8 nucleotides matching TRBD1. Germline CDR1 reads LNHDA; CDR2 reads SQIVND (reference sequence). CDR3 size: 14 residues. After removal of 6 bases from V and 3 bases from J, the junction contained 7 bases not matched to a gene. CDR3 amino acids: CASSQDREIYEQYF. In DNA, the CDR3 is TGTGCCAGTAGCCAGGACAGGGAAATCTACGAGCAGTACTTC.

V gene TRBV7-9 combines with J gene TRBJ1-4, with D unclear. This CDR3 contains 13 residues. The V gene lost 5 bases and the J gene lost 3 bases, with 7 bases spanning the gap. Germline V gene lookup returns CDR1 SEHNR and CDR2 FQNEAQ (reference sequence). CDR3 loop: CASSERANEKLFF. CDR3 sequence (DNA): TGTGCCAGCAGCGAACGGGCTAATGAAAAACTGTTTTTT.

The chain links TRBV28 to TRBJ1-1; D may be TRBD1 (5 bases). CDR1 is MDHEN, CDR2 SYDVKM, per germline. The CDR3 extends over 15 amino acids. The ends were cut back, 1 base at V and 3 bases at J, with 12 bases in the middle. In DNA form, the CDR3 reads TGTGCCAGCAGTTTATTAGGAGGGACGGACACTGAAGCTTTCTTT. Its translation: CASSLLGGTDTEAFF.